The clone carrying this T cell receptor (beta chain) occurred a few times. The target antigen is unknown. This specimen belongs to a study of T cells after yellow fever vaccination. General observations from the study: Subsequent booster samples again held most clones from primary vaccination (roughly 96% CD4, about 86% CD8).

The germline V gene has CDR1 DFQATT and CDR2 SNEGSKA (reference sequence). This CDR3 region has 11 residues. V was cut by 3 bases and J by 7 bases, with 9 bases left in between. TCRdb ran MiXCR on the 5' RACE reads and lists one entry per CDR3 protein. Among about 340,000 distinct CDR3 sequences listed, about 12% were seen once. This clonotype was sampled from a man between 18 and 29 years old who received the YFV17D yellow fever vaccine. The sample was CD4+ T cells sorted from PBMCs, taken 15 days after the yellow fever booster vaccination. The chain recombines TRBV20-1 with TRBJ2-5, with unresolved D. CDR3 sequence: CSARLRGTQYF. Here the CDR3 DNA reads TGCAGTGCTAGGCTCAGAGGGACCCAGTACTTC.